The present TCR beta chain was sequenced within a study of cytotoxic CD8 clonotypes in ibrutinib-treated CLL. Across the whole study: Results showed 25 or so partial and 2 complete responses; following median about 68 months, 14 remained remitted, about 12 advanced. Findings and limits, study-wide: Private clonotypes, not public ones, expanded at ibrutinib response. Rising at ibrutinib response, clonality subsequently fell back toward baseline at progression.

Of note for this clone: Its specificity is unknown.

Per the germline V gene, CDR1 is SEHNR and CDR2 is FQNEAQ (reference sequence). With V trimmed by 6 bases and J by 5 bases, 12 bases remained unmatched. This CDR3 is built from 17 residues. With sequencing, the targeted depth ranged from 1 in 200,000 to 1 in 1 million T cells. The protocol was immunoSEQ multiplex PCR, while the TCRdb copy is restricted to in-frame clones and leaves out a portion. The sample lists about 50,000 clones, 50% to 65% seen once, with less than 30% in the top ten. The V call is TRBV7-9, the J call TRBJ2-5; 13 bases line up with TRBD2. Sequencing was performed on PBMCs, taken after 24 months of ibrutinib treatment. This sequence was found in a human donor with chronic lymphocytic leukemia. CDR3 DNA sequence: TGTGCCAGCAGTCGGACTAGCGGGGGTACCCTGCGGGAGACCCAGTACTTC. This codes for CASSRTSGGTLRETQYF.